Included here is one T cell receptor beta chain sequence, with context. Its antigen remains unknown. This CDR3 comprises 14 residues. In germline, CDR1 is MNHEY, CDR2 SVGAGI. The trim removed 7 bases at V and 1 base at J, leaving 4 bases unmatched. It was with 60 Vbeta and 13 Jbeta primers that the PCR ran. Generated by immunoSEQ multiplex PCR, the TCRdb table keeps only in-frame clones and is missing some. The sample includes approximately 180,000 clones, about four fifths seen only once; the top ten take 4.8%. This sample is drawn from a study of cytomegalovirus exposure and HLA in healthy donors. Study-level points and caveats: In vitro, a few CMV-associated chains proved specific for CMV antigens. Analyses of presence and absence presupposed an approximately uniform sequencing depth across donors. Cytomegalovirus association was assigned to about 150 TCR beta chains. Earlier findings revealed that most TCR beta V segments proved productive either about 87% or about 30% of the time.

The receptor was isolated from a man between 18 and 29 years old in good health and CMV-seronegative. V is TRBV6-5 and J is TRBJ1-1, with 9 bases fitting TRBD1. Sequencing was done on a sample of PBMCs. The CDR3 bases are TGTGCCAGCAAGATGGACAGGGGGAACACTGAAGCTTTCTTT. Residues: CASKMDRGNTEAFF.